Listed below are T cell receptor beta chains from one sample, sequenced in a study of post-analysis software for immune sequencing data. TCRdb reprocessed the PCR reads via MiXCR and lists one record per CDR3 protein. This table holds just over 250,000 distinct CDR3 sequences, approximately 34% found once. The sample taken for sequencing was blood. The receptors were gathered from a girl aged 5 to 17 with multiple sclerosis. CDR3s include the opening cysteine and the closing phenylalanine or tryptophan. The D gene is left open where the match is weak. Not all rows give a size; the values are once, few, many and, for expanded clones, a class.

length	V	size	D	J	CDR3	DNA
13	TRBV12-3/TRBV12-4	.	TRBD1	TRBJ2-3	CASSLDRADTQYF	TGTGCCAGCAGTCTGGACAGGGCAGATACGCAGTATTTT
17	TRBV7-3	.	TRBD2	TRBJ2-7	CASSPPLGAGGYNEQYF	TGTGCCAGCAGCCCCCCCCTTGGAGCGGGGGGCTACAATGAGCAGTACTTC
14	TRBV20-1	many	.	TRBJ2-2	CSAGHDSTTGELFF	TGCAGTGCTGGCCATGACAGTACCACCGGGGAGCTGTTTTTT
14	TRBV20-1	.	.	TRBJ1-1	CSARCLSVNTEAFF	TGCAGTGCTAGATGCCTGTCAGTGAACACTGAAGCTTTCTTT
15	TRBV18	many	.	TRBJ2-1	CASSPPSASYNEQFF	TGTGCCAGCTCACCACCATCTGCCTCCTACAATGAGCAGTTCTTC
14	TRBV15	many	TRBD2	TRBJ2-1	CATSTRGVFNEQFF	TGTGCCACCAGCACCCGGGGGGTTTTCAATGAGCAGTTCTTC
15	TRBV7-2	.	TRBD2	TRBJ2-1	CASSVSGSLYNEQFF	TGTGCCAGCAGCGTCAGCGGGAGTCTCTACAATGAGCAGTTCTTC
16	TRBV3-1	many	.	TRBJ2-1	CASSSREDSLYNEQFF	TGTGCCAGCAGCTCCCGAGAGGACTCCTTATACAATGAGCAGTTCTTC
17	TRBV27	once	.	TRBJ2-3	CASSARLTGLRTDTQYF	TGTGCCAGCAGTGCGAGACTAACGGGACTCCGCACAGATACGCAGTATTTT
15	TRBV5-6	.	.	TRBJ1-2	CASSFVRSGVYGYTF	TGTGCCAGCAGCTTCGTCCGGTCAGGCGTCTATGGCTACACCTTC
15	TRBV5-1	.	TRBD1	TRBJ2-1	CASSLSGTGVNEQFF	TGCGCCAGCAGCTTATCCGGGACAGGGGTCAATGAGCAGTTCTTC
15	TRBV5-1	many	.	TRBJ2-5	CASSRLGAGPQTQYF	TGCGCCAGCAGCCGTCTGGGGGCAGGGCCCCAGACCCAGTACTTC
12	TRBV12-3/TRBV12-4	many	.	TRBJ1-2	CASSLQGDGYTF	TGTGCCAGCAGTTTACAGGGCGATGGCTACACCTTC
15	TRBV5-8	.	.	TRBJ1-1	CASSLERGRGTEAFF	TGTGCCAGCAGCTTGGAACGGGGTAGAGGGACTGAAGCTTTCTTT
15	TRBV21-1	.	.	TRBJ2-5	CASSKGLADQETQYF	TGTGCCAGCAGCAAGGGACTAGCGGACCAAGAGACCCAGTACTTC
14	TRBV20-1	.	TRBD2	TRBJ2-3	CSAKASGRGDTQYF	TGCAGTGCTAAGGCTAGCGGGAGAGGAGATACGCAGTATTTT
13	TRBV9	.	.	TRBJ2-1	CASSVVDHNEQFF	TGTGCCAGCAGCGTAGTAGATCACAATGAGCAGTTCTTC
16	TRBV20-1	.	.	TRBJ2-1	CSARWGLTSSYNEQFF	TGCAGTGCTAGATGGGGCCTGACGAGCTCCTACAATGAGCAGTTCTTC
12	TRBV25-1	.	.	TRBJ1-1	CASSDFGNEAFF	TGTGCCAGCAGTGATTTTGGAAATGAAGCTTTCTTT
16	TRBV29-1	many	TRBD2	TRBJ2-1	CSVDGTSGSSYNEQFF	TGCAGCGTTGATGGGACTAGCGGGAGCTCCTACAATGAGCAGTTCTTC
14	TRBV20-1	many	.	TRBJ2-5	CSARSSLGQETQYF	TGCAGTGCAAGATCCAGTTTGGGCCAAGAGACCCAGTACTTC
16	TRBV6-5	.	.	TRBJ2-1	CASSYSSRQPYNEQFF	TGTGCCAGCAGTTACTCTAGCCGACAACCTTACAATGAGCAGTTCTTC
14	TRBV27	.	TRBD1	TRBJ2-1	CASRSGTDYNEQFF	TGTGCCAGCAGGTCGGGGACAGACTACAATGAGCAGTTCTTC
13	TRBV29-1	once	TRBD2	TRBJ2-7	CSVASGSGYEQYF	TGCAGCGTTGCCAGCGGGAGTGGGTACGAGCAGTACTTC
15	TRBV20-1	many	.	TRBJ1-5	CSARDLGESNQPQHF	TGCAGTGCTAGAGATTTGGGGGAGAGCAATCAGCCCCAGCATTTT
16	TRBV27	few	.	TRBJ1-1	CASSMGQVLGDTEAFF	TGTGCCAGCTCCATGGGGCAGGTATTGGGAGACACTGAAGCTTTCTTT
13	TRBV25-1	.	.	TRBJ2-7	CASSQAPSPKQYF	TGTGCCAGCAGTCAGGCCCCCTCTCCGAAGCAGTACTTC
10	TRBV2	many	.	TRBJ2-5	CASILETQYF	TGTGCCAGCATTCTAGAGACCCAGTACTTC
17	TRBV20-1	.	TRBD2	TRBJ2-5	CSADGLAGGQGKETQYF	TGCAGTGCTGATGGACTAGCGGGAGGGCAGGGAAAAGAGACCCAGTACTTC
13	TRBV20-1	many	.	TRBJ2-5	CSTTGTRQETQYF	TGCAGTACTACCGGGACAAGACAAGAGACCCAGTACTTC
16	TRBV5-5	.	.	TRBJ2-7	CASSKQGLPSSYEQYF	TGTGCCAGCAGCAAACAGGGATTGCCGAGCTCCTACGAGCAGTACTTC
17	TRBV4-1	many	TRBD2	TRBJ2-4	CASSQGLAGGPVDIQYF	TGCGCCAGCAGCCAAGGGTTAGCGGGAGGGCCGGTTGACATTCAGTACTTC
16	TRBV6-2/TRBV6-3	.	TRBD2	TRBJ2-5	CASSYLIGGAGETQYF	TGTGCCAGCAGTTACCTCATCGGGGGGGCCGGGGAGACCCAGTACTTC
16	TRBV28	many	.	TRBJ1-5	CASSHRRTFSWQPQHF	TGTGCCAGCAGCCACCGGCGGACTTTTAGTTGGCAGCCCCAGCATTTT
12	TRBV18	few	.	TRBJ1-2	CASSPGKGGYTF	TGTGCCAGCTCACCAGGGAAAGGCGGCTACACCTTC
13	TRBV29-1	many	.	TRBJ1-1	CSVVVPGPALAFF	TGCAGCGTTGTGGTCCCAGGTCCCGCTCTAGCTTTCTTT
19	TRBV7-9	many	TRBD2	TRBJ2-3	CASSPPGTSGGEGTDTQYF	TGTGCCAGCAGCCCCCCTGGGACTAGCGGGGGAGAGGGCACAGATACGCAGTATTTT
16	TRBV12-3/TRBV12-4	.	.	TRBJ2-1	CASSYLLAGAGDEQFF	TGTGCCAGCAGTTACTTACTAGCCGGAGCAGGCGATGAGCAGTTCTTC
13	TRBV7-2	many	.	TRBJ2-7	CASSLSSSYEQYF	TGTGCCAGCAGCTTGTCCAGTTCCTACGAGCAGTACTTC
13	TRBV29-1	many	TRBD1	TRBJ1-2	CSVVPGTDYGYTF	TGCAGCGTTGTCCCTGGGACAGACTATGGCTACACCTTC
12	TRBV2	many	TRBD1	TRBJ1-2	CASRDRGYGYTF	TGTGCCAGCAGGGACAGGGGCTATGGCTACACCTTC
15	TRBV7-8	many	.	TRBJ2-7	CASSTRRDPGYEQYF	TGTGCCAGCAGCACCAGACGGGACCCGGGCTACGAGCAGTACTTC
15	TRBV6-1	few	TRBD1	TRBJ2-2	CASSAATGTTGELFF	TGTGCCAGCAGTGCCGCGACAGGGACGACCGGGGAGCTGTTTTTT
14	TRBV5-1	few	.	TRBJ1-1	CASSLQIMNTEAFF	TGCGCCAGCAGCCTCCAGATAATGAACACTGAAGCTTTCTTT
17	TRBV7-2	few	TRBD1	TRBJ2-1	CASSQQVDRVPYNEQFF	TGTGCCAGCAGCCAACAGGTTGACAGGGTACCCTACAATGAGCAGTTCTTC
18	TRBV4-1	.	TRBD2	TRBJ2-3	CASSQDYASGRRTDTQYF	TGCGCCAGCAGCCAAGATTACGCTAGCGGGAGGCGCACAGATACGCAGTATTTT
15	TRBV12-3/TRBV12-4	few	TRBD2	TRBJ2-7	CASSGGLAGTYEQYF	TGTGCCAGCAGTGGGGGACTAGCGGGAACCTACGAGCAGTACTTC
14	TRBV6-4	.	TRBD1	TRBJ2-3	CASGPGGGTDTQYF	TGTGCCAGCGGCCCAGGGGGAGGCACAGATACGCAGTATTTT
14	TRBV12-3/TRBV12-4	many	.	TRBJ2-3	CASSFLRPTDTQYF	TGTGCCAGCAGTTTTCTGAGACCCACAGATACGCAGTATTTT
16	TRBV5-1	.	TRBD2	TRBJ2-2	CASGQGLAGITGERFF	TGCGCCAGCGGACAAGGACTAGCGGGCATCACCGGGGAGCGGTTTTTT
13	TRBV12-3/TRBV12-4	many	.	TRBJ1-5	CASSLEGVQPQHF	TGTGCCAGCAGTTTAGAGGGGGTCCAGCCCCAGCATTTT
13	TRBV6-5	many	.	TRBJ2-1	CASSYGGGNEQFF	TGTGCCAGCAGTTACGGAGGGGGCAATGAGCAGTTCTTC
16	TRBV2	many	.	TRBJ1-4	CASNTGHLATNEKLFF	TGTGCCAGCAACACGGGACACCTTGCAACTAATGAAAAACTGTTTTTT
13	TRBV7-3	many	.	TRBJ1-1	CASSFTVDTEAFF	TGTGCCAGCAGCTTCACAGTAGACACTGAAGCTTTCTTT
13	TRBV5-1	.	.	TRBJ2-7	CASSLGTLDEQYF	TGCGCCAGCAGCTTAGGGACCCTCGACGAGCAGTACTTC
14	TRBV20-1	many	TRBD1	TRBJ1-2	CSARRTGRNYGYTF	TGCAGTGCTAGACGGACAGGCCGAAACTATGGCTACACCTTC
15	TRBV11-2	many	.	TRBJ1-5	CASSSGTHSNQPQHF	TGTGCCAGCAGCTCCGGGACTCATAGCAATCAGCCCCAGCATTTT
17	TRBV3-1	few	TRBD1	TRBJ1-6	CASSSAPATGGVSPLHF	TGTGCCAGCAGCTCCGCCCCCGCCACAGGGGGAGTTTCACCCCTCCACTTT
15	TRBV20-1	.	TRBD1	TRBJ2-3	CSARGRTVGTDTQYF	TGCAGTGCCAGGGGGCGCACCGTCGGCACGGATACGCAGTATTTT